This TCR beta chain was identified in a study of T cells in Graves' hyperthyroidism and ophthalmopathy (dated by TCRdb to the late 2010s). About the investigation overall: To identify TCR V-J signatures that set the groups apart, the researchers used a discovery cohort of roughly 100 patients, made up of 40 to 45 with Graves' ophthalmopathy and 57 with stable Graves' hyperthyroidism. Whether ophthalmopathy could be predicted prospectively was tested in an independent validation cohort made up of roughly 19 hyperthyroidism patients plus 17 patients who later progressed to ophthalmopathy. The roughly 91 discovery patients were randomly divided into training and test sets at a 7:3 ratio. The study also compared thyroid tissue and blood T-cell repertoires from several Graves' hyperthyroidism patients. After sampling, hyperthyroidism patients received methimazole starting at 30 mg daily, and ophthalmopathy patients received high-dose intravenous methylprednisolone. According to the paper, TCR Vbeta CDR3 sequencing was carried out on 135 peripheral blood samples, which came from more than 40 ophthalmopathy, fewer than 80 hyperthyroidism and approximately 17 progressor patients. Broader findings and caveats from the paper: Most expanded thyroid clonotypes (frequency above 0.001) were also found in blood, which suggests that blood repertoires may mirror thyroid immune responses. In validation, the model predicted progression to ophthalmopathy a median of 6.5 months before onset, with roughly 68% sensitivity and about 75% specificity. Sample size was not statistically predetermined, and blinding of investigators to group allocation was not performed. A 13 V-J signature model separated ophthalmopathy from stable hyperthyroidism, with nearly 90% sensitivity and approximately 81% specificity in cross-validation and 80%/75% in testing.

Sequences SGHVS (CDR1) and FQNEAQ (CDR2) are obtained from the germline V gene. Including cysteine and phenylalanine, the CDR3 has 14 amino acids. Only the CDR3 part of the read is kept: 42 bases, read in frame from the first base. Patients with uncontrolled infections, other autoimmune diseases, pregnancy or lactation were excluded. Diagnoses relied on clinical symptoms, serum thyroxine and TRAb, thyroid ultrasound and orbital computed tomography. Total RNA was extracted using Trizol reagent, and RNA quality was assessed on an Agilent 2100 Bioanalyzer. This clonotype was recorded a few times. There is no known antigen for this receptor. The junction does not match germline at one end; this may be a read error. The TCR beta CDR3 regions were amplified from RNA transcripts. The first round of RT-PCR for the TCR CDR3 was performed with the HTBI primer set and the Qiagen OneStep RT-PCR kit. Libraries were constructed in a second round of multiplex PCR, after which size selection and purification were performed. Sequencing of the libraries was done on an Illumina HiSeq2000 using paired-end 100 bp reads. The original methods were these. SOAPnuke was used to process the raw data, removing reads that contained adapters or uncalled bases, had a mean Phred below 15, or lacked an exact match to the constant primer or identifier. COPE v1.2.5 was used to merge high-quality paired reads, and clonotypes were defined as unique nucleotide sequences. Clonotypes were aligned to IMGT TRBV, TRBD and TRBJ reference segments using MiTCR v1.1. Only V-J combinations with frequency above 0.0001, covering about 99% of repertoires, were analysed. The TCS score was defined as F50 (clonal expansion) divided by E x V (chaos), with BLOSUM62-based TCRdist calculated between CDR3 peptides within each V-J. Welch's t-statistics and random forest reduced some 510 V-J features to roughly 13, which were used in a naive Bayes classifier (R e1071). The similarity between thyroid and blood repertoires was quantified using the Morisita-Horn index. The public reads were reanalyzed by TCRdb: fastp trimming at Q25, MiXCR alignment, in-frame beta chains only. For every CDR3 protein sequence, its rows merge into one entry that carries the most common genes and DNA. What appears here as the V and J calls and clone size reflects TCRdb's work, not the paper's. Across this sample there are 660,000 or so distinct CDR3 sequences, with about 45% seen only once. The ten largest clones represent less than 9% of the sample.

Sequenced input: peripheral blood or thyroid tissue (not recorded which). The chain links TRBV7-8 with TRBJ2-5, with TRBD2 matching 7 junction bases. This sequence was found in an adult man with Graves' disease, either hyperthyroidism or ophthalmopathy (not recorded which). At the DNA level, the sequence is TGCGCCAGCAGCAAAGCGGGACCCCAAGAGACCCAGTACTTC. It codes for CASSKAGPQETQYF. Extended through the reference TRBV7-8 and TRBJ2-5 proteins, this CDR3 yields the full variable domain: GAGVSQSPRYKVAKRGQDVALRCDPISGHVSLFWYQQALGQGPEFLTYFQNEAQLDKSGLPSDRFFAERPEGSVSTLKIQRTQQEDSAVYLCASSKAGPQETQYFGPGTRLLVL.